A single sample is the source of the 8 T cell receptor beta chains below, sequenced in a study of neurological immune-mediated disorders. TCRdb re-derived calls from the 5' RACE reads in MiXCR, one entry per CDR3 protein. Among around 69,000 distinct CDR3 sequences listed, less than 5.5% were seen once. Sequencing was performed on PBMCs. Every receptor here comes from a man under 40 with multiple sclerosis.

Ten or more counts support this clonotype. The gene calls are TRBV10-2 and TRBJ2-1; 11 nucleotides agree with TRBD2. This CDR3 is 14 amino acids long. Germline V gives CDR1 WSHSY, CDR2 SAAADI. The ends lost 9 bases at V and 9 bases at J; junction bases unmatched: 10. The CDR3 nucleotides read TGCGCCAGTTTAGATAGCGGGGGGGCCGCTGAGCAGTTCTTC. Translating it yields CASLDSGGAAEQFF.

This chain uses TRBV12-3 or TRBV12-4 with TRBJ1-1; D unresolved. This CDR3 is built from 12 residues. V lost 6 bases and J 5 bases, leaving 10 bases between the germline ends. CDR3 residues: CASSSLGTEAFF. DNA for the CDR3: TGTGCCAGCAGCTCGTTAGGAACTGAAGCTTTCTTT.

In its sample, this clonotype was seen many times. The rearrangement joins TRBV9 to TRBJ2-3; the D is unclear. V was cut by 3 bases and J by 4 bases, with 15 bases left in between. Germline V CDR1 and CDR2: SGDLS, YYNGEE. The CDR3 contains 15 residues. CDR3 coding DNA: TGTGCCAGCAGCGCGACATCCGAACGGGCAGATACGCAGTATTTT. Translated: CASSATSERADTQYF.

The table lists this clonotype with many counts. J is TRBJ1-1 and V is TRBV30; a weak D match, TRBD1 (5 bases). V was clipped by 1 base and J by 7 bases, with 7 bases between them. CDR3 length: 11 amino acids. The V gene's germline CDR1 is GTSNPN and CDR2 SVGIG (reference sequence). Here the CDR3 reads CAWSGDGEAFF. The CDR3 DNA sequence: TGTGCCTGGAGTGGGGACGGTGAAGCTTTCTTT.

The table lists this clonotype with many counts. The chain combines TRBV15 with TRBJ2-2, with a possible D match to TRBD1 (5 bases). The V gene lost 7 bases and the J gene lost 0 bases, with 9 bases spanning the gap. Germline CDR1 is LNHNV and CDR2 is YYDKDF (reference sequence). The CDR3 length is 14 residues. The CDR3, as DNA: TGTGCCACCACCTCAGGGTCGAACACCGGGGAGCTGTTTTTT. Encoded protein: CATTSGSNTGELFF.

This clonotype was seen repeatedly, ten times or more. CDR3 in amino acids: CASSSGQGYTEAFF. The DNA of the CDR3 is TGTGCCAGCAGCTCCGGACAGGGTTACACTGAAGCTTTCTTT. V usage is TRBV7-6 and J usage is TRBJ1-1, with 8 bases fitting TRBD1. Germline CDR1 and CDR2: SGHVS and FNYEAQ. CDR3 size: 14 residues. V was clipped by 4 bases and J by 3 bases; unmatched bases: 4.

The table lists this clonotype with many counts. V gene TRBV20-1 combines with J gene TRBJ2-5; D is ambiguous. CDR1 is DFQATT and CDR2 is SNEGSKA in the germline V gene (reference sequence). The V end was cut by 5 bases, the J end by 4 bases, with 11 bases between. The length of the CDR3 is 12 residues. CDR3 coding DNA: TGCAGTGCTCCTACGGCCCGAGAGACCCAGTACTTC. Amino acids: CSAPTARETQYF.

A few counts support this clonotype. The chain recombines TRBV5-5 with TRBJ2-3, with a tentative D call TRBD1 (6 bases). Trimming removed 3 bases at V and 6 bases at J, with 20 bases between. In germline, CDR1 is SGHKS, CDR2 YYEKEE (reference sequence). CDR3 size: 16 residues. The CDR3 loop reads CASSSPRGRGTDTQYF. CDR3 coding DNA: TGTGCCAGCAGCTCCCCCAGGGGCCGTGGGACGGATACGCAGTATTTT. Complete variable domain (other parts from reference TRBV5-5 and TRBJ2-3): DAGVTQSPTHLIKTRGQQVTLRCSPISGHKSVSWYQQVLGQGPQFIFQYYEKEERGRGNFPDRFSARQFPNYSSELNVNALLLGDSALYLCASSSPRGRGTDTQYFGPGTRLTVL.